The clone carrying this TCR beta chain was seen only a few times. Its antigen is not known. The data are from a study of T-cell reconstitution after alpha-beta-depleted transplantation in children. Preparing the TCRbeta library involved the use of unique molecular identifiers. TCRdb used MiXCR to reprocess the PCR reads, holding one entry per CDR3 protein. Here the sample spans 780,000 or so distinct CDR3 sequences, 16% being singletons. General study results and limits: A year had passed since transplant, and T-cell counts and diversity by then came mostly from newly produced T cells. Recipient T cells and thymic progenitors that survived were the source of the high TCRbeta diversity seen at day 60 in some patients. The study reportedly traced alpha-beta T cells about two months after transplant to several hundred expanded graft clones.

This specimen consisted of PBMCs, mostly from graft donor cells, obtained 360 days after TCRalphabeta/CD19-depleted stem cell transplant. This clonotype originated in a male patient younger than 18 who had a stem cell transplant for acute lymphoblastic leukemia, so the T cells may come from the graft donor.

In nucleotides, the CDR3 is TGTGCCAGCAGTGATCGACAGGGGAACATTGTAGTCGAAAAACTGTTTTTT. Encoded protein: CASSDRQGNIVVEKLFF. The rearrangement links TRBV25-1 to TRBJ1-4, with 8 bases lining up with TRBD1. Germline CDR1 and CDR2: MGHDK and SYGVNS. Losses at the gene ends were 3 bases for V and 8 bases for J; bases not matched to a gene: 14. The CDR3 has 17 amino acids.